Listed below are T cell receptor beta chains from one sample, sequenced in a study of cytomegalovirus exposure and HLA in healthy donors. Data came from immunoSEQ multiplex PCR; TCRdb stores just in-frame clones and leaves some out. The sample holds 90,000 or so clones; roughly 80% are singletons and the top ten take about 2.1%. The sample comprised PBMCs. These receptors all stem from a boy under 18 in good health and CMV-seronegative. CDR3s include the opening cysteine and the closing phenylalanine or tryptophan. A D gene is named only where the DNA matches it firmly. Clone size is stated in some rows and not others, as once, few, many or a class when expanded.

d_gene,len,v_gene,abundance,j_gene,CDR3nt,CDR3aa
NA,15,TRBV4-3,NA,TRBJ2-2,TGCGCCAGCAGCCAAGGGTTGAGGGCCACCGGGGAGCTGTTTTTT,CASSQGLRATGELFF
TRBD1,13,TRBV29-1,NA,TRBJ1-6,TGCAGCGCGCGGACAGGGTTAAATTCACCCCTCCACTTT,CSARTGLNSPLHF
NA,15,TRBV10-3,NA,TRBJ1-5,TGTGCCATCAGTGAATTCACAGGTAGCAATCAGCCCCAGCATTTT,CAISEFTGSNQPQHF
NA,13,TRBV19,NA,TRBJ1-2,TGTGCCTGCGCCGACACCCCAAACTATGGCTACACCTTC,CACADTPNYGYTF
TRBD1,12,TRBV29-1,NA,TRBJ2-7,TGCAGCGTGAGACAGGGGAGCCACGAGCAGTACTTC,CSVRQGSHEQYF
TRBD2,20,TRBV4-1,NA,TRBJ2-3,TGCGCCAGCAGCCACCCACGCCTCCAGCGGGGGGGCGGGTCCTCAGATACGCAGTATTTT,CASSHPRLQRGGGSSDTQYF
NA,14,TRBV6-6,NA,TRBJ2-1,TGTGCCAGCAGGGCGGGACAGTCATACAATGAGCAGTTCTTC,CASRAGQSYNEQFF
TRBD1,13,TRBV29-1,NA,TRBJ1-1,TGCAGCGGGCGGACAGGGATTGAAGCTGAAGCTTTCTTT,CSGRTGIEAEAFF
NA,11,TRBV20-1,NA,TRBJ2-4,TGCAGTGTGCGGGCAGTATACATTCAGTACTTC,CSVRAVYIQYF
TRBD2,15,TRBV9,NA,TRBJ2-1,TGTGCCAGCAGCGCCGGGGTGGGCATTCGGGGGGTGCAGTTCTTC,CASSAGVGIRGVQFF
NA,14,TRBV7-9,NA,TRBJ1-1,TGTGCCAGCAGCTTCCAGGGTGGGTACACTGAAGCTTTCTTT,CASSFQGGYTEAFF
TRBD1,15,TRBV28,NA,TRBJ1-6,TGTGCCAGCAGTTTAGCACAGGGGCTCGCTTCACCCCTCCACTTT,CASSLAQGLASPLHF
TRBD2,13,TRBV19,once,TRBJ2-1,TGTGCCAGTAGTATCGGGGGGTACAATGAGCAGTTCTTC,CASSIGGYNEQFF
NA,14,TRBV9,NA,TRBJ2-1,TGTGCCAGCAGCGTAGGGTTGGAGGACAATGAGCAGTTCTTC,CASSVGLEDNEQFF
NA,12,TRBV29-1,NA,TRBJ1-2,TGCAGCGCCGGGGACAAGAACTATGGCTACACCTTC,CSAGDKNYGYTF
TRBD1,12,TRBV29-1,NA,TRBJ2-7,TGCAGCGTTGCACAGGGGGGATACGAGCAGTACTTC,CSVAQGGYEQYF
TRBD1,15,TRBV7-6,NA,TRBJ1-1,TGTGCCAGCAGCCCAGGACAGGGTATGAACACTGAAGCTTTCTTT,CASSPGQGMNTEAFF
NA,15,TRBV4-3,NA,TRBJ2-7,TGCGCCAGCAGCACCGGTCAGCCGGGCTCCTACGAGCAGTACTTC,CASSTGQPGSYEQYF
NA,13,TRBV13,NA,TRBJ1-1,TGTGCCAGCAGATCGGAGGAGAACACTGAAGCTTTCTTT,CASRSEENTEAFF
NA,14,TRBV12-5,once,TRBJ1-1,TGTGCTAGTGGTTTCTCCGGGGGGGCTTCTGAAGCTTTCTTT,CASGFSGGASEAFF
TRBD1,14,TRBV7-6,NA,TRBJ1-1,TGTGCCAGCAGCTCACAGGGGCTGAACACTGAAGCTTTCTTT,CASSSQGLNTEAFF
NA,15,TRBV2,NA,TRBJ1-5,TGTGCCAGCAGTGAAATCAACGGGGGAGGTCAGCCCCAGCATTTT,CASSEINGGGQPQHF
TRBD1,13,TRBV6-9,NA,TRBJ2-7,TGTGCCAGCAAGAGGACAGGGTCCCTCGAGCAGTACTTC,CASKRTGSLEQYF
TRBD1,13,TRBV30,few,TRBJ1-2,TGTGCCTGGATCACAGGGGGCAACTATGGCTACACCTTC,CAWITGGNYGYTF
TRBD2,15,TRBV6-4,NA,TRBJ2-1,TGTGCCAGCAGTGTACTAGCGGGGGGGAACAATGAGCAGTTCTTC,CASSVLAGGNNEQFF
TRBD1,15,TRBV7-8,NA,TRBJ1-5,TGTGCCAGCAGCTTAGGGACAGGCCATAATCAGCCCCAGCATTTT,CASSLGTGHNQPQHF
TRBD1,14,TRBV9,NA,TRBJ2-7,TGTGCCAGCAGCACCGGGACAGCAACCTACGAGCAGTACTTC,CASSTGTATYEQYF
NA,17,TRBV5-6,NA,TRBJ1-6,TGTGCCAGCAGCTTGAATCACGGTATTGTCAAAAATTCACCCCTCCACTTT,CASSLNHGIVKNSPLHF
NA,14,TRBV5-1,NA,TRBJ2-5,TGCGCCAGCAGCCAAGGGAGGACTCAAGAGACCCAGTACTTC,CASSQGRTQETQYF
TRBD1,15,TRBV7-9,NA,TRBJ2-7,TGTGCCAGCAGCAGATCAGGGACAGGGAACTACGAGCAGTACTTC,CASSRSGTGNYEQYF
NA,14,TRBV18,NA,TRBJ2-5,TGTGCCAGCTCACCCACAGGGGGGGCAGAGACCCAGTACTTC,CASSPTGGAETQYF
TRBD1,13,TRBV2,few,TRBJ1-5,TGTGCCAGCACCAGACAGGGTTTTCAGCCCCAGCATTTT,CASTRQGFQPQHF
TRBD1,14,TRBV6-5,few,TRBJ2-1,TGTGCCAGCAGTTACGGACAGGGGAATCCTGAGCAGTTCTTC,CASSYGQGNPEQFF
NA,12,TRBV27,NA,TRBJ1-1,TGTGCCAGCAGTTTCCCCGGGGCTGAAGCTTTCTTT,CASSFPGAEAFF
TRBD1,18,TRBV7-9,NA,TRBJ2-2,TGTGCCAGCAGCCAGCCCCGTTTGGCAGGGGGGAACACCGGGGAGCTGTTTTTT,CASSQPRLAGGNTGELFF
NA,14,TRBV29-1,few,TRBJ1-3,TGCAGCGTTTTGGTGGGGGCCTCTGGAAACACCATATATTTT,CSVLVGASGNTIYF
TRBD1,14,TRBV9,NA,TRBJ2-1,TGTGCCAGCAGCATTGACAGGGTCTACAATGAGCAGTTCTTC,CASSIDRVYNEQFF
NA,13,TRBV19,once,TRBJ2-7,TGTGCCAGTAGTATAGTAGGCGGGACCGAGCAGTACTTC,CASSIVGGTEQYF
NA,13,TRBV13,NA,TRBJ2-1,TGTGCCAGCAGCTTGCGACTTGACAATGAGCAGTTCTTC,CASSLRLDNEQFF
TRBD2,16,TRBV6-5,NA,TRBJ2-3,TGTGCCAGCAGTTGGACGAGACTAGCGGGCACAGATACGCAGTATTTT,CASSWTRLAGTDTQYF
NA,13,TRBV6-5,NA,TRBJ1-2,TGTGCCAGCAGTTTCGGCGGGAGGGACGGCTACACCTTC,CASSFGGRDGYTF